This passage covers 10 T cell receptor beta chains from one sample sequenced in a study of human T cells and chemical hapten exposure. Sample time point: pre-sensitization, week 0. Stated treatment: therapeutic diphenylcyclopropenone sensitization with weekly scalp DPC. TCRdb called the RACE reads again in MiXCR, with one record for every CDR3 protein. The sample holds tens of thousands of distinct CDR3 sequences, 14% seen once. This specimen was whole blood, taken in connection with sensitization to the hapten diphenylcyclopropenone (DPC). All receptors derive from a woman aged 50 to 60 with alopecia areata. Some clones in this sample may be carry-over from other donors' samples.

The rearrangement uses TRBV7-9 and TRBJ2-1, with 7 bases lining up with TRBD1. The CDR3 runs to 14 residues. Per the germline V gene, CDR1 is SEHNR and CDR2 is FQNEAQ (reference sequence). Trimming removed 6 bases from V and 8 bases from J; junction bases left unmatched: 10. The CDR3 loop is CASSQSGGTDEQFF. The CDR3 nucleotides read TGTGCCAGCAGTCAATCAGGGGGAACGGATGAGCAGTTCTTC.

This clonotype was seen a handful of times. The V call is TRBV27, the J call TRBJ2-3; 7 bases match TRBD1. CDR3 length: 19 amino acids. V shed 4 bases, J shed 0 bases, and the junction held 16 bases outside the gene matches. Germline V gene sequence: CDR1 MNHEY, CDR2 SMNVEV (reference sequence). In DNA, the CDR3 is TGTGCCAGCAGTTCTCACTCAACACAGGGGTTCGCTAGCACAGATACGCAGTATTTT. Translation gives CASSSHSTQGFASTDTQYF.

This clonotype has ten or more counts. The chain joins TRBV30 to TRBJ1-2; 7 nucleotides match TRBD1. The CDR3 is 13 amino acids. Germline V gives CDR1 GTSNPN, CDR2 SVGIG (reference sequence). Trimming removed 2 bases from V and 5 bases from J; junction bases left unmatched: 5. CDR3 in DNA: TGTGCCTGGAGTAGGGACAGACCTTATGGCTACACCTTC. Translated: CAWSRDRPYGYTF. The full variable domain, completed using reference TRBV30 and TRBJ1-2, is SQTIHQWPATLVQPVGSPLSLECTVEGTSNPNLYWYRQAAGRGLQLLFYSVGIGQISSEVPQNLSASRPQDRQFILSSKKLLLSDSGFYLCAWSRDRPYGYTFGSGTRLTVV.

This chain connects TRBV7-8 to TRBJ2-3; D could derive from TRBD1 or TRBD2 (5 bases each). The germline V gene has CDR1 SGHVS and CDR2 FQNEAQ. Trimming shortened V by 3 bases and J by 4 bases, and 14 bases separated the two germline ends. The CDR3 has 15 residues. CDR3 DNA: TGTGCCAGCAGCTTGTTGTCGAGAGGGGCAGATACGCAGTATTTT. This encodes CASSLLSRGADTQYF.

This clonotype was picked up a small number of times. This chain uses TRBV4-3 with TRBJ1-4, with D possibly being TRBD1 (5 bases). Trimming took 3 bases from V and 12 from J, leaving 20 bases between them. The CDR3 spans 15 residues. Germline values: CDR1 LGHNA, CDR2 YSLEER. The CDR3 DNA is TGCGCCAGCAGCCATTACCCTCAGGGTTCAGGAGAACTGTTTTTT. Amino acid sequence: CASSHYPQGSGELFF.

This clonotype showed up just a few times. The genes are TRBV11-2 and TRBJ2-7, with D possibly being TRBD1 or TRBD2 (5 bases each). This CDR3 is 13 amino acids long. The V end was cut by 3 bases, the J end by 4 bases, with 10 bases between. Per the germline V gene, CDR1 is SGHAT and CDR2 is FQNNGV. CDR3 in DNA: TGTGCCAGCAGCTTCGGGACGGTTTACGAGCAGTACTTC. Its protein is CASSFGTVYEQYF.

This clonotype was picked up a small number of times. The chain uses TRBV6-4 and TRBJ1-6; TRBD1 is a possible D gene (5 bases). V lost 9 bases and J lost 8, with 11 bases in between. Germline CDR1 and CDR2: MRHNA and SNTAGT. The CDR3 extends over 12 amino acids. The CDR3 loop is CASGDRYSPLHF. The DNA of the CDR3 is TGTGCCAGTGGAGACAGATATTCACCCCTCCACTTT.

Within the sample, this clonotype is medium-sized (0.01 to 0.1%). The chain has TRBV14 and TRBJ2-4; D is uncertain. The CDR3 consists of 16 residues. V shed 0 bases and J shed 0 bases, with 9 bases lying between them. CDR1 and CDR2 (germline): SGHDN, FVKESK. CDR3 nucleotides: TGTGCCAGCAGCCAAGATAGTCGTTTAGCCAAAAACATTCAGTACTTC. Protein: CASSQDSRLAKNIQYF.

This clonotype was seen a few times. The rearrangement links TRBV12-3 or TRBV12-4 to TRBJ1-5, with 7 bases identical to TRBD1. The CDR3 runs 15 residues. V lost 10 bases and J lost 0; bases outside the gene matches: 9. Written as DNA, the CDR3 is TGTGCCACCCCCCCGGGACAGATTAGCAATCAGCCCCAGCATTTT. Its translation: CATPPGQISNQPQHF.

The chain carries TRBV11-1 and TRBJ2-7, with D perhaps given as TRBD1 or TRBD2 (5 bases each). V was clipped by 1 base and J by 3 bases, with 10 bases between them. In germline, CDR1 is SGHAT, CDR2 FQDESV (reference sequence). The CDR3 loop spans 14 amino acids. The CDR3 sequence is CASSLGGARYEQYF. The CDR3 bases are TGTGCCAGCAGCTTAGGAGGGGCCCGCTACGAGCAGTACTTC.